This TCR beta chain was sequenced in a study of early stage breast cancer tumors. Overall study results and limits: Enriched TCRB sequences shared across patients were mostly commonly generated sequences.

To note about this clone: Its antigen is not known.

Germline CDR1 is KGHSH and CDR2 is LQKENI. This CDR3 has 15 residues. V dropped 6 bases and J dropped 0 bases, with 13 bases sitting between them. Some clones are missing from TCRdb's copy, which holds only in-frame ones; the method was immunoSEQ multiplex PCR. Here the sample spans tens of thousands of clones, around 70% being singletons. This clonotype originated in a person between 55 and 69 years old with breast cancer. Sequencing was done on a sample of blood. V gene TRBV18 combines with J gene TRBJ2-3; weak D call: TRBD2 (5 bases). The CDR3 here is CASSPLASSTDTQYF. DNA of the CDR3: TGTGCCAGCTCTCCCCTAGCCTCTAGCACAGATACGCAGTATTTT.